This T cell receptor (beta chain) was sequenced in a study of blood T cells in healthy people across ages. Whole-study results and caveats: Expanded clonotype shifts may have been confounded, as the donors had an unknown CMV status. Bulk PBMC profiling left naive and antigen-experienced comparisons inconclusive.

The CDR3 extends over 15 amino acids. The ends lost 2 bases at V and 4 bases at J; junction bases unmatched: 7. Germline-derived CDR1 and CDR2 are KGHSH and LQKENI. The sample holds a few counts of this clonotype. What it binds is unknown. Then a second PCR, running roughly 6 to 11 cycles, was carried out with a sample-barcoded 5' primer and a J-beta primer mix. TCRdb analysed the 5' RACE reads with MiXCR anew, one entry per CDR3 protein. The sample holds 600,000 or so distinct CDR3 sequences, about 30% seen once. The clonotype comes from a woman of 80 years or more in good health. Material: blood. The V and J genes are TRBV18 and TRBJ1-1; 7 positions agree with TRBD1. The CDR3 coding sequence is TGTGCCAGCTCACCAAGGACAGGTTCTAGCACTGAAGCTTTCTTT. Protein sequence: CASSPRTGSSTEAFF.